The 27 T cell receptor beta chains presented below share a single source sample, sequenced in a study of T cell responses to AZD1222 COVID-19 vaccine (dated by TCRdb to the early 2020s). Reading the label with the study, this specimen's time point is: baseline before first vaccination. The library was made by the immunoSEQ multiplex PCR assay. Drawn from immuneACCESS, this table holds only the in-frame rearrangements with V and J called that TCRdb kept. Clones are partly lost; checked studies trace under half to an unresolved V gene and leave the rest unexplained. The sample contains around 130,000 clones, roughly 92% of them found a single time. The top ten clonotypes cover 1.7% of the sample. Sequencing used peripheral blood, obtained on day 0 of AZD1222 vaccination. Receptors originate from an adult in good health.

This clone appeared a single time. V usage is TRBV11-2 and J usage is TRBJ1-4; 8 bases are a match to TRBD1. V lost 5 bases and J lost 5; bases outside the gene matches: 7. Germline V gene sequence: CDR1 SGHAT, CDR2 FQNNGV. The CDR3 runs to 15 residues. The DNA for the CDR3 is TGTGCCAGCAGCGCCGACAGGGGAGGGAATGAAAAACTGTTTTTT. This encodes CASSADRGGNEKLFF.

The J gene is TRBJ1-1, the V gene TRBV5-1; D not certain. Germline CDR1 and CDR2: SGHRS and YFSETQ. This CDR3 contains 14 residues. Deletions cut 0 bases from V and 5 bases from J, with 11 bases between. The CDR3 is CASSLEGGRTEAFF. DNA of the CDR3: TGCGCCAGCAGCTTGGAGGGAGGGAGGACTGAAGCTTTCTTT.

The gene calls are TRBV28 and TRBJ2-3; D call uncertain. The germline CDR1 and CDR2 sequences are MDHEN and SYDVKM. V was pared by 3 bases and J by 4 bases, with 14 bases between. This CDR3 comprises 15 residues. The CDR3 protein is CASSFTVNPPDTQYF. The CDR3 DNA follows: TGTGCCAGCAGTTTCACCGTTAACCCCCCAGATACGCAGTATTTT.

The chain has TRBV10-1 and TRBJ2-3; D could derive from TRBD1 or TRBD2 (5 bases each). The germline V gene encodes CDR1 WNHNN and CDR2 SYGVQD (reference sequence). The CDR3 consists of 12 residues. Trimming stripped 10 bases from V and 0 bases from J, with 8 bases between. The CDR3 bases are TGCGCCACCCGGGACAGCACAGATACGCAGTATTTT. Translated: CATRDSTDTQYF.

Details on this clone: Other DNA sequences from this sample encode an identical CDR3 as well. The chain combines TRBV18 with TRBJ1-2, with a weak D call TRBD1 (5 bases). V gave up 3 bases and J gave up 0 bases, with 8 bases separating them. CDR3 length: 14 residues. Per germline, CDR1 KGHSH and CDR2 LQKENI. CDR3 coding DNA: TGTGCCAGCTCACCGTCGGGGGCTAACTATGGCTACACCTTC. Its translation: CASSPSGANYGYTF.

The chain recombines TRBV14 with TRBJ1-4; 9 bases fit TRBD1. In germline, CDR1 is SGHDN, CDR2 FVKESK. The ends lost 4 bases at V and 8 bases at J; junction bases unmatched: 5. This CDR3 has 14 amino acids. Here the CDR3 reads CASSPGQGYEKLFF. CDR3 nucleotides: TGTGCCAGCAGCCCGGGACAGGGATACGAAAAACTGTTTTTT.

The chain combines TRBV5-4 with TRBJ2-3, with 9 bases fitting TRBD1. From germline, CDR1 is SGHNT and CDR2 YYREEE (reference sequence). J was trimmed by 0 bases and V by 3 bases; bases with no gene match: 2. CDR3 length equals 15 residues. The CDR3 nucleotides are TGTGCCAGCAGCTACGGACAGGGGAGCACAGATACGCAGTATTTT. Its protein product is CASSYGQGSTDTQYF.

This chain connects TRBV7-2 to TRBJ2-3; the match to TRBD2 covers 9 bases. CDR1 and CDR2 from the germline V gene are SGHTA and FQGNSA. The trim removed 2 bases at V and 2 bases at J, leaving 5 bases unmatched. The CDR3 loop spans 16 amino acids. The CDR3 DNA follows: TGTGCCAGCAGCTTAAGCGGGAGGCCATACACAGATACGCAGTATTTT. Its translation: CASSLSGRPYTDTQYF.

This sequence joins TRBV13 and TRBJ1-2; D is perhaps TRBD1 (5 bases). The V and J ends lost 3 bases and 6 bases respectively, with 14 bases between them. The CDR3 contains 14 residues. Per the germline V gene, CDR1 is PRHDT and CDR2 is FYEKMQ (reference sequence). CDR3 DNA: TGTGCCAGCAGCTTGGGATGGGGGGTGGATGGCTACACCTTC. Its translation: CASSLGWGVDGYTF.

The chain employs TRBV7-9 and TRBJ2-2, with 9 bases identical to TRBD2. CDR1 SEHNR and CDR2 FQNEAQ come from the germline V gene (reference sequence). V lost 6 bases, J lost 3 bases, and 11 bases stayed unmatched. The CDR3 runs to 17 residues. CDR3 amino acids: CASSYLTSGYYTGELFF. The CDR3 bases are TGTGCCAGCAGTTACCTAACTAGCGGGTATTACACCGGGGAGCTGTTTTTT.

This clone was observed once. J is TRBJ2-7 and V is TRBV20-1, with no clear D. The CDR3 covers 10 residues. Trimming stripped 3 bases from V and 9 bases from J, with 9 bases between. Germline V gene data show CDR1 as DFQATT and CDR2 as SNEGSKA (reference sequence). This chain's CDR3 is CSASPPGQYV. The CDR3 DNA sequence: TGCAGTGCTAGCCCTCCAGGGCAGTACGTC.

This chain links TRBV5-4 with TRBJ1-1, with unresolved D. V was shortened by 2 bases and J by 1 base, with 12 bases between the two germline ends. This CDR3 comprises 15 residues. Looked up from germline, CDR1 is SGHNT and CDR2 is YYREEE (reference sequence). CDR3 region: CASSFSSNRNTEAFF. CDR3 nucleotide sequence: TGTGCCAGCAGCTTTTCATCCAATAGGAACACTGAAGCTTTCTTT. Complete variable domain (other parts from reference TRBV5-4 and TRBJ1-1): ETGVTQSPTHLIKTRGQQVTLRCSSQSGHNTVSWYQQALGQGPQFIFQYYREEENGRGNFPPRFSGLQFPNYSSELNVNALELDDSALYLCASSFSSNRNTEAFFGQGTRLTVV.

The chain has TRBV27 and TRBJ1-1; perhaps TRBD1 as D (5 bases). The CDR3 spans 16 residues. CDR1 is MNHEY, CDR2 SMNVEV, per germline (reference sequence). Trimming pared 4 bases from V and 6 bases from J, leaving 21 bases between. CDR3 residues: CASSSPTQRGRAEAFF. The CDR3 DNA sequence: TGTGCCAGCAGTTCCCCAACCCAGCGGGGGAGAGCTGAAGCTTTCTTT.

This clone has a handful of counts. This rearrangement joins TRBV7-3 to TRBJ2-3; TRBD2 agrees at 13 bases. Per germline, CDR1 SGHTA and CDR2 FQGTGA. The CDR3 sequence is 15 residues long. V lost 3 bases to trimming and J lost 5 bases; unmatched junction nucleotides: 2. CDR3 nucleotide sequence: TGTGCCAGCAGCTTCGGACTAGCGGGAGTAGATACGCAGTATTTT. Translated: CASSFGLAGVDTQYF.

The rearrangement uses TRBV5-1 and TRBJ1-2; D not resolved. The CDR3 sequence is 15 residues long. Germline V lookup: CDR1 SGHRS, CDR2 YFSETQ. Trimming removed 0 bases from V and 1 base from J, with 10 bases in between. The CDR3 sequence is CASSLAAGINYGYTF. In nucleotides, the CDR3 is TGCGCCAGCAGCTTGGCGGCAGGAATTAACTATGGCTACACCTTC.

J is TRBJ1-6 and V is TRBV5-1, with D unclear. This CDR3 is 13 amino acids long. Trimming stripped 3 bases from V and 7 bases from J, with 8 bases between. CDR1 and CDR2 from the germline V gene are SGHRS and YFSETQ. The CDR3 spells CASSYDKNSPLHF. In DNA form, the CDR3 reads TGCGCCAGCAGCTACGACAAGAATTCACCCCTCCACTTT.

The chain carries TRBV5-1 and TRBJ1-1; D possibly corresponds to TRBD1 (6 bases). This CDR3 region has 16 residues. Germline lookup yields CDR1 SGHRS and CDR2 YFSETQ. With 4 bases removed from V and 7 bases from J, the gap between germline ends came to 23 bases. This chain's CDR3 is CASSVPRADRTDEAFF. CDR3 DNA: TGCGCCAGCAGCGTCCCGAGGGCTGACAGGACGGATGAAGCTTTCTTT. Combining the CDR3 with reference TRBV5-1 and TRBJ1-1 gives the whole variable domain KAGVTQTPRYLIKTRGQQVTLSCSPISGHRSVSWYQQTPGQGLQFLFEYFSETQRNKGNFPGRFSGRQFSNSRSEMNVSTLELGDSALYLCASSVPRADRTDEAFFGQGTRLTVV.

The chain joins TRBV19 to TRBJ1-2; perhaps TRBD1 as D (6 bases). Germline V CDR1 and CDR2: LNHDA, SQIVND (reference sequence). The CDR3 sequence is 16 residues long. Trimming removed 5 bases at V and 1 base at J, with 17 bases between. CDR3 bases: TGTGCCAGTAGTCTAGGGCAGGGGCCGGGTAACTATGGCTACACCTTC. Amino acids: CASSLGQGPGNYGYTF.

The genes are TRBV27 and TRBJ2-2; 10 bases are a match to TRBD1. Germline CDR1 reads MNHEY; CDR2 reads SMNVEV (reference sequence). The CDR3 runs 15 residues. V dropped 8 bases and J dropped 5; count of bases not matched to a gene: 8. CDR3: CASGRQGATTGELFF. The CDR3 coding sequence is TGTGCCAGCGGAAGACAGGGGGCGACGACCGGGGAGCTGTTTTTT.

J is TRBJ2-7 and V is TRBV5-1; tentative D call: TRBD1 (5 bases). With 0 bases removed from V and 6 bases from J, the gap between germline ends came to 7 bases. The CDR3 length is 12 residues. Germline CDR1 reads SGHRS; CDR2 reads YFSETQ. CDR3 nucleotides: TGCGCCAGCAGCTTGGTGGGGCCCGAGCAGTACTTC. This sequence encodes CASSLVGPEQYF.

This clone came up once. This sequence joins TRBV27 and TRBJ1-5; 10 nucleotides match TRBD1. The CDR3 totals 16 residues. V gave up 6 bases and J gave up 0 bases; unmatched junction bases: 5. Per germline, CDR1 MNHEY and CDR2 SMNVEV (reference sequence). The CDR3 sequence: CASRRQGALSNQPQHF. The CDR3 region has the DNA TGTGCCAGCAGGAGACAGGGGGCTCTTAGCAATCAGCCCCAGCATTTT.

The chain links TRBV27 to TRBJ2-7; D is perhaps TRBD2 (5 bases). There are 14 residues in the CDR3. Germline CDR1 reads MNHEY; CDR2 reads SMNVEV (reference sequence). V was shortened by 3 bases and J by 6 bases, with 15 bases between the two germline ends. CDR3 loop: CASSLGGSGGEQYV. Here the CDR3 DNA reads TGTGCCAGCAGTTTGGGTGGGAGTGGCGGCGAGCAGTACGTC.

This chain links TRBV9 with TRBJ1-2; D perhaps matches TRBD1 (5 bases). Trimming took 2 bases from V and 4 from J, leaving 12 bases between them. CDR3 length: 14 residues. The V gene's germline CDR1 is SGDLS and CDR2 YYNGEE. CDR3 amino acids: CASSVGKGSYGYTF. CDR3 in DNA: TGTGCCAGCAGCGTTGGAAAGGGGAGCTATGGCTACACCTTC.

The rearrangement uses TRBV28 and TRBJ1-1; no clear D gene. Germline V CDR1 and CDR2: MDHEN, SYDVKM. Trimming cost V 2 bases and J 4 bases, with 14 bases left between them. This CDR3 comprises 15 residues. CDR3 nucleotides: TGTGCCAGCAGTTTAGGTTCCGCAGGTTTCACTGAAGCTTTCTTT. Protein product: CASSLGSAGFTEAFF.

The chain uses TRBV5-1 and TRBJ1-1; TRBD1 agrees at 10 bases. The germline V gene encodes CDR1 SGHRS and CDR2 YFSETQ. V shed 4 bases, J shed 3 bases, and the junction held 3 bases outside the gene matches. This CDR3 is built from 14 residues. The CDR3 protein is CASSPGTGDTEAFF. The CDR3 coding sequence is TGCGCCAGCAGCCCGGGGACAGGGGACACTGAAGCTTTCTTT.

This clone was observed a single time. This chain connects TRBV2 to TRBJ1-6; D is perhaps TRBD1 (6 bases). The V and J ends lost 9 bases and 0 bases respectively, with 12 bases between them. The CDR3 length is 15 residues. Germline assignment: CDR1 SNHLY and CDR2 FYNNEI. CDR3 region: CASRQASSYNSPLHF. As DNA, the CDR3 is TGTGCCAGTCGACAGGCGAGCTCCTATAATTCACCCCTCCACTTT.

The chain uses TRBV7-9 and TRBJ1-5; 8 bases align to TRBD1. With 5 bases clipped from V and 1 base from J, the junction kept 4 bases outside the gene matches. CDR3 length: 15 amino acids. Germline V gives CDR1 SEHNR, CDR2 FQNEAQ (reference sequence). The CDR3 is CASSQGTGSNQPQHF. The DNA for the CDR3 is TGTGCCAGCAGCCAAGGGACAGGCAGCAATCAGCCCCAGCATTTT.